In this sample, the clone carrying this T cell receptor beta chain turned up a few times. Live CD3+CD8+TCRalphabeta+ cells were sorted into four subsets by PD-1 and/or TIGIT. This sample was taken from a study of circulating CD8 cells and anti-PD-1 response in melanoma. At the level of the study: Nivolumab was given intravenously at 3 mg/kg every 2 weeks.

TCR libraries were prepared from around 15 ng of total RNA with the QIAseq Immune Repertoire TCR panel. TCRdb re-derived calls from the reads in MiXCR, one entry per CDR3 protein. The table lists approximately 1,000 distinct CDR3 sequences, 7% to 10% of them singletons. V shed 2 bases and J shed 5 bases, with 12 bases lying between them. This CDR3 has 14 amino acids. The germline gives CDR1 SGHTA, CDR2 FQGNSA. The chain links TRBV7-2 to TRBJ2-5; a possible D gene is TRBD1 (6 bases). This material consisted of CD8+ T cells from PBMCs, taken at baseline or after one month of anti-PD-1 therapy (not recorded which). This TCR was recovered from a human donor with melanoma. The chain's CDR3 is CASSLIGGRETQYF. For the CDR3, the DNA is TGTGCCAGCAGCTTAATTGGGGGCCGGGAGACCCAGTACTTC.